The 19 T cell receptor beta chains below all came from one sample that was sequenced in a study of T-cell reconstitution after alpha-beta-depleted transplantation in children. Preparation of the TCRbeta library involved a method that used unique molecular identifiers. TCRdb re-called the PCR reads with MiXCR, one entry per CDR3 protein. The profile covers hundreds of thousands of distinct CDR3 sequences, with over 9.5% appearing a single time and just over 2% taken by the ten largest. The specimen comprised PBMCs, sampled before TCRalphabeta/CD19-depleted stem cell transplant. Receptors originate from a child aged 2-9 years with inherited bone marrow failure, due to receive a stem cell transplant.

Ten or more counts support this clonotype. This sequence joins TRBV5-1 and TRBJ2-5; a weak D match, TRBD1 (6 bases). CDR3 length: 14 amino acids. V was clipped by 0 bases and J by 2 bases, with 8 bases between them. The V gene's germline CDR1 is SGHRS and CDR2 YFSETQ. CDR3 loop: CASSLEGHQETQYF. The CDR3 DNA sequence: TGCGCCAGCAGCTTGGAGGGACATCAAGAGACCCAGTACTTC.

The table lists this clonotype with many counts. The chain uses TRBV9 and TRBJ2-7, with 12 nucleotides matching TRBD2. This CDR3 is 15 amino acids long. The trim removed 3 bases at V and 5 bases at J, leaving 6 bases unmatched. The germline V gene encodes CDR1 SGDLS and CDR2 YYNGEE. The chain's CDR3 is CASSGRLAGVDEQYF. The CDR3 DNA sequence: TGTGCCAGCAGCGGTCGACTAGCGGGAGTGGACGAGCAGTACTTC.

This clonotype occurred a few times. The chain joins TRBV12-3 or TRBV12-4 to TRBJ2-2, with 7 bases fitting TRBD1. J gave up 6 bases and V 7 bases, and 8 bases lay outside the gene matches. The CDR3 totals 14 residues. The CDR3 region is CASIKGQLAGELFF. CDR3 nucleotide sequence: TGTGCCAGCATCAAGGGACAGTTGGCCGGGGAGCTGTTTTTT.

This clonotype occurred many times. The gene calls are TRBV12-3 or TRBV12-4 and TRBJ2-7, with no clear D. The V gene lost 0 bases and the J gene lost 0 bases, with 15 bases spanning the gap. This CDR3 has 17 residues. CDR3 amino acids: CASSLAVFYLSSYEQYF. CDR3 DNA: TGTGCCAGCAGTTTAGCGGTCTTCTACCTTAGCTCCTACGAGCAGTACTTC.

This clonotype was seen many times. The CDR3 DNA is TGTGCCAGCAACAACGTACCTAGCGGCCCTACCTACGAGCAGTACTTC. Protein: CASNNVPSGPTYEQYF. The chain is built from TRBV12-3 or TRBV12-4 and TRBJ2-7, with TRBD2 matching over 7 bases. V was clipped by 7 bases and J by 2 bases; unmatched bases: 14. There are 16 residues in the CDR3.

The table lists this clonotype with a few counts. The rearrangement joins TRBV5-6 to TRBJ2-1; no clear D gene. Trimming stripped 2 bases from V and 4 bases from J, with 16 bases between. The CDR3 sequence is 16 residues long. The germline V gene encodes CDR1 SGHDT and CDR2 YYEEEE. In nucleotides, the CDR3 is TGTGCCAGCAGCTTACGTGTGCGGCCGGTATACAATGAGCAGTTCTTC. Protein: CASSLRVRPVYNEQFF.

In this sample, this clonotype turned up many times. The chain employs TRBV4-3 and TRBJ1-4; D not certain. Germline CDR1 LGHNA, CDR2 YSLEER. The CDR3 spans 15 residues. Trimming took 0 bases from V and 6 from J, leaving 11 bases between them. The CDR3 region is CASSQEGVGDEKLFF. The CDR3 nucleotides are TGCGCCAGCAGCCAAGAGGGAGTGGGAGATGAAAAACTGTTTTTT.

This clonotype was counted many times. The rearrangement joins TRBV20-1 to TRBJ2-7; 9 bases align to TRBD2. This CDR3 is 15 amino acids long. Germline CDR1 DFQATT, CDR2 SNEGSKA (reference sequence). CDR3 coding DNA: TGCAGCGCTCCTAAGCTACCGGGACTAGCCGGCGAGCAGTACTTC. Amino acid sequence: CSAPKLPGLAGEQYF.

The V and J genes are TRBV19 and TRBJ2-7, with D perhaps matching TRBD2 (6 bases). This CDR3 has 14 amino acids. Trimming removed 3 bases from V and 2 bases from J, with 11 bases in between. From germline, CDR1 is LNHDA and CDR2 SQIVND (reference sequence). CDR3 in amino acids: CASSMGTPTYEQYF. DNA for the CDR3: TGTGCCAGTAGTATGGGGACTCCGACCTACGAGCAGTACTTC.

This clonotype was found many times. CDR3 sequence (DNA): TGTGCCAGCAGTTACAGTATGAACACTGAAGCTTTCTTT. Translated: CASSYSMNTEAFF. J is TRBJ1-1 and V is TRBV6-5; D gene unclear. CDR1 MNHEY and CDR2 SVGAGI come from the germline V gene. The CDR3 runs 13 residues. Trimming stripped 2 bases from V and 0 bases from J, with 4 bases between.

This clonotype showed up just a few times. The rearrangement uses TRBV15 and TRBJ2-7, with TRBD2 identical over 7 bases. Looked up from germline, CDR1 is LNHNV and CDR2 is YYDKDF (reference sequence). This CDR3 is 16 amino acids long. V gave up 5 bases and J gave up 2 bases; unmatched junction bases: 12. The CDR3 loop reads CATSRPRASGAYEQYF. DNA for the CDR3: TGTGCCACCAGCCGCCCTCGGGCTAGCGGAGCCTACGAGCAGTACTTC.

This clonotype has ten or more counts. This chain uses TRBV11-2 with TRBJ2-1, with D possibly TRBD2 on 6 matching bases. The germline CDR1 and CDR2 sequences are SGHAT and FQNNGV. The V and J ends lost 5 bases and 8 bases respectively, with 16 bases between them. CDR3 size: 14 residues. This CDR3 is CASSNRPEGYEQFF. In DNA form, the CDR3 reads TGTGCCAGCAGCAACCGACCGGAGGGGTATGAGCAGTTCTTC. Full variable domain (missing parts from reference TRBV11-2 and TRBJ2-1): EAGVAQSPRYKIIEKRQSVAFWCNPISGHATLYWYQQILGQGPKLLIQFQNNGVVDDSQLPKDRFSAERLKGVDSTLKIQPAKLEDSAVYLCASSNRPEGYEQFFGPGTRLTVL.

In its sample, this clonotype was seen many times. This chain joins TRBV20-1 and TRBJ2-1, with 7 nucleotides matching TRBD1. The V gene's germline CDR1 is DFQATT and CDR2 SNEGSKA (reference sequence). V shed 5 bases, J shed 9 bases, and the junction held 10 bases outside the gene matches. CDR3 length: 13 residues. The CDR3 spells CSAPKGAWSEQFF. Here the CDR3 DNA reads TGCAGTGCTCCGAAGGGGGCATGGAGTGAGCAGTTCTTC.

This clonotype was picked up many times. The gene calls are TRBV29-1 and TRBJ2-3, with TRBD2 identical over 8 bases. The CDR3 consists of 14 residues. Germline V gives CDR1 SQVTM, CDR2 ANQGSEA. J was trimmed by 2 bases and V by 5 bases; bases with no gene match: 6. CDR3 DNA: TGCAGCGTTCGGGGGGGGACCGCCACAGATACGCAGTATTTT. Protein sequence: CSVRGGTATDTQYF.

This clonotype came up many times. The chain uses TRBV6-5 and TRBJ1-2, with D tentatively TRBD1 (6 bases). The CDR3 spans 14 residues. Trimming left V 8 bases short and J 4 bases short, with 17 bases between. Germline V gene data show CDR1 as MNHEY and CDR2 as SVGAGI. The CDR3 coding sequence is TGTGCCAGCGGCCTCCCAGGGGCCCCCTATGGCTACACCTTC. It specifies CASGLPGAPYGYTF.

This rearrangement joins TRBV30 to TRBJ2-1, with 7 bases matching TRBD1. V was clipped by 3 bases and J by 0 bases; unmatched bases: 8. CDR3 length equals 16 residues. Germline V lookup: CDR1 GTSNPN, CDR2 SVGIG (reference sequence). CDR3 region: CAWRRQGVVSYNEQFF. CDR3 DNA: TGTGCCTGGAGACGACAGGGTGTGGTCTCCTACAATGAGCAGTTCTTC.

The chain is built from TRBV7-9 and TRBJ2-7; D not resolved. In germline, CDR1 is SEHNR, CDR2 FQNEAQ (reference sequence). The CDR3 has 14 amino acids. V was clipped by 5 bases and J by 2 bases, with 13 bases between them. The CDR3 DNA is TGTGCCAGCAGCCCAACCGACGGTCCCTACGAGCAGTACTTC. Translation: CASSPTDGPYEQYF.

The sample holds many counts of this clonotype. This chain links TRBV7-9 with TRBJ1-1; the D gene is possibly TRBD1 (5 bases). This CDR3 spans 14 amino acids. CDR1 is SEHNR and CDR2 is FQNEAQ in the germline V gene (reference sequence). Trimming shortened V by 3 bases and J by 1 base, and 9 bases separated the two germline ends. The CDR3 is CASSLTDANTEAFF. CDR3 coding DNA: TGTGCCAGCAGCTTGACAGATGCGAACACTGAAGCTTTCTTT.

This clonotype was counted many times. This rearrangement joins TRBV10-3 to TRBJ1-2; D not certain. V was pared by 4 bases and J by 5 bases, with 8 bases between. This CDR3 contains 12 residues. Germline V gene data show CDR1 as ENHRY and CDR2 as SYGVKD. The CDR3 region is CAISGSTYGYTF. In DNA, the CDR3 is TGTGCCATCAGTGGGTCCACTTATGGCTACACCTTC.